What follows are 12 T cell receptor beta chains derived from one specimen sequenced in a study of cytomegalovirus exposure and HLA in healthy donors. The PCR used 60 Vbeta and 13 Jbeta primers. TCRdb's table, derived via immunoSEQ multiplex PCR, lists solely in-frame clones and lacks some. The table shows around 120,000 clones, with under 85% occurring only once. Sequencing used PBMCs. Every receptor here comes from a woman under 30 in good health and CMV-seronegative.

The table lists this clone with a count of one. The chain carries TRBV9 and TRBJ2-5; D is perhaps TRBD1 (6 bases). V lost 4 bases, J lost 7 bases, and 14 bases lay in between. This CDR3 has 13 amino acids. Germline CDR1 and CDR2: SGDLS and YYNGEE. This CDR3 is CASSQGQGATQYF. As DNA, the CDR3 is TGTGCCAGCAGCCAGGGACAAGGGGCGACCCAGTACTTC.

The chain is built from TRBV4-2 and TRBJ2-6; tentatively, D is TRBD2 (6 bases). The length of the CDR3 is 19 residues. V was cut by 0 bases and J by 1 base, with 16 bases left in between. From germline, CDR1 is LGHNA and CDR2 YNFKEQ. The CDR3 region is CASSQEGVSRGSGANVLTF. CDR3 in DNA: TGTGCCAGCAGCCAAGAAGGGGTCTCACGGGGGTCTGGGGCCAACGTCCTGACTTTC.

This chain connects TRBV11-2 to TRBJ1-2, with a tentative D call TRBD1 (6 bases). The germline gives CDR1 SGHAT, CDR2 FQNNGV. V lost 3 bases to trimming and J lost 6 bases, with 8 bases between them. The CDR3 extends over 12 amino acids. This CDR3 is CASSFQGNGYTF. The CDR3 DNA reads TGTGCCAGCAGCTTTCAGGGGAATGGCTACACCTTC.

J is TRBJ2-7 and V is TRBV13; the D gene is possibly TRBD2 (5 bases). CDR3 length: 13 residues. The germline V gene encodes CDR1 PRHDT and CDR2 FYEKMQ (reference sequence). V shed 2 bases and J shed 3 bases, with 8 bases lying between them. The CDR3 is CASSLRTDYEQYV. As DNA, the CDR3 is TGTGCCAGCAGCTTACGGACTGACTACGAGCAGTACGTC.

A word on this clone: In the same sample, other DNA sequences code for this CDR3. This chain connects TRBV6-1 to TRBJ1-5; tentatively, D is TRBD1 (6 bases). V lost 1 base and J lost 0, with 10 bases in between. The germline gives CDR1 MNHNS, CDR2 SASEGT. The CDR3 covers 16 residues. The CDR3 sequence: CASSEEVGGSNQPQHF. The CDR3 DNA sequence: TGTGCCAGCAGTGAAGAGGTAGGGGGTAGCAATCAGCCCCAGCATTTT.

The chain couples TRBV27 to TRBJ1-5; a weak D match, TRBD1 (6 bases). V was cut by 5 bases and J by 6 bases, with 17 bases left in between. The V gene's germline CDR1 is MNHEY and CDR2 SMNVEV (reference sequence). This CDR3 spans 15 amino acids. The CDR3 is CASSPQRQVIQPQHF. CDR3 DNA: TGTGCCAGCAGTCCACAGAGACAGGTCATTCAGCCCCAGCATTTT.

This clone was seen a few times. The chain combines TRBV5-1 with TRBJ2-1; perhaps TRBD1 as D (6 bases). In germline, CDR1 is SGHRS, CDR2 YFSETQ. The V and J ends lost 1 base and 5 bases respectively, with 10 bases between them. This CDR3 is 14 amino acids long. The CDR3 sequence: CASSLPAGDNEQFF. Here the CDR3 DNA reads TGCGCCAGCAGCTTGCCGGCAGGGGACAATGAGCAGTTCTTC.

The rearrangement uses TRBV29-1 and TRBJ2-7; 8 bases match TRBD1. Per the germline V gene, CDR1 is SQVTM and CDR2 is ANQGSEA. This CDR3 comprises 13 residues. V lost 7 bases and J lost 5; bases outside the gene matches: 10. The chain's CDR3 is CSARRPGGHEQYF. DNA for the CDR3: TGCAGCGCTCGGCGGCCAGGGGGCCACGAGCAGTACTTC.

The gene calls are TRBV5-1 and TRBJ1-1; D perhaps matches TRBD1 (5 bases). Germline CDR1 reads SGHRS; CDR2 reads YFSETQ. V was trimmed by 4 bases and J by 4 bases, leaving 14 bases between them. The CDR3 runs to 14 residues. The DNA for the CDR3 is TGCGCCAGCAGCACTCAAACAGGCGGCACTGAAGCTTTCTTT. Translated: CASSTQTGGTEAFF.

The chain joins TRBV2 to TRBJ1-6; D is undetermined. V lost 2 bases, J lost 4 bases, and 9 bases lay in between. This CDR3 is 15 amino acids long. CDR1 is SNHLY, CDR2 FYNNEI, per germline. The CDR3 DNA is TGTGCCAGCAGTGAATCGACGGGTTATAATTCACCCCTCCACTTT. Amino acids: CASSESTGYNSPLHF.

The genes are TRBV7-8 and TRBJ2-1, with D maybe TRBD2 (7 bases). V was pared by 1 base and J by 6 bases, with 16 bases between. The CDR3 runs to 16 residues. The germline gives CDR1 SGHVS, CDR2 FQNEAQ. The DNA for the CDR3 is TGTGCCAGCAGCTTAGAGATGACGAGGGGGGGCAATGAGCAGTTCTTC. It translates to CASSLEMTRGGNEQFF.

This rearrangement joins TRBV30 to TRBJ2-7; 8 bases align to TRBD1. The CDR3 covers 13 residues. V lost 3 bases, J lost 2 bases, and 3 bases stayed unmatched. Looked up from germline, CDR1 is GTSNPN and CDR2 is SVGIG (reference sequence). This CDR3 reads CAWRGRGPYEQYF. The CDR3 coding sequence is TGTGCCTGGAGAGGCAGGGGGCCCTACGAGCAGTACTTC.